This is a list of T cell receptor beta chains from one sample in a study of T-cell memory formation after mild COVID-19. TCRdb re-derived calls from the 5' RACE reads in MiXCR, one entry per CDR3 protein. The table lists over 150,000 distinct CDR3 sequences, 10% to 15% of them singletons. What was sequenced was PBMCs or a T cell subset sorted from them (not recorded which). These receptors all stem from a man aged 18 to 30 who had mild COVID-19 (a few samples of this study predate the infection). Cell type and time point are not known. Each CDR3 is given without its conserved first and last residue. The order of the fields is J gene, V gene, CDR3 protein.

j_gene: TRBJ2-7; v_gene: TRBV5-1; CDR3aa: ASSPDLLKQY
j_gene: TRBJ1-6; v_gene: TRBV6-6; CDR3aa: ASSYEGRNNSPLH
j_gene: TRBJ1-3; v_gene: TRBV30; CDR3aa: AWDRENTIY
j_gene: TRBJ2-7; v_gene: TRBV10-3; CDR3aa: AISDQGVGQTYEQY
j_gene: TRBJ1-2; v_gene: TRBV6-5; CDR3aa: ASSLGDRGGAGGYT
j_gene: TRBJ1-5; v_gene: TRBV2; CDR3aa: ASSTQTVRQPQH
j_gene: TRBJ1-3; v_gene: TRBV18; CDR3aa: ASSPGYRGNTIY
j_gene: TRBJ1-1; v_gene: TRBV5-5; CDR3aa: ASSFIAGNTEAF
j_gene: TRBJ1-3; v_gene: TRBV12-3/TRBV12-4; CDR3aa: ASSRQTNKFSGNTIY
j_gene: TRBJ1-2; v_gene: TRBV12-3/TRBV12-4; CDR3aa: ASSFDTGGGGYT
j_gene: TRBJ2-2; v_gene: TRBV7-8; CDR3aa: ASSLVRGRGELF
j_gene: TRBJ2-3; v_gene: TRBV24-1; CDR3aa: ATSGKRTDTQY
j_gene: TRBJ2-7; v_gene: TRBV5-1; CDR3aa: ASSEGGTGYEQY
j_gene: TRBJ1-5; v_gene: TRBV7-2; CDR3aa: ASSLGVRQPQH
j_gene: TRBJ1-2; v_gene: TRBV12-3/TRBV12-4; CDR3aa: ASSLATGSGYT
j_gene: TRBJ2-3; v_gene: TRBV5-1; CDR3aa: ASSVGTRTDTQY
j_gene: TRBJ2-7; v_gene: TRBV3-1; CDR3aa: ASRTSAGEEQY
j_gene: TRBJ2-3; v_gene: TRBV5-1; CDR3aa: ASSPPLAGEADTQY
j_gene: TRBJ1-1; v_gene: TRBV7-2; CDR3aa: ASSAGRGDTEAF
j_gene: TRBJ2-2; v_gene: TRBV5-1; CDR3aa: ASTQRPGPDGELF
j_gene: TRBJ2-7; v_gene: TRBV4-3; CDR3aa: ASSQVGDSYEQY
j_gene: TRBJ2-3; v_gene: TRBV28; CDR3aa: ASSFGGASTDTQY
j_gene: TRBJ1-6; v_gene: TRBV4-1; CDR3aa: ASSPLGGLHNSPLH
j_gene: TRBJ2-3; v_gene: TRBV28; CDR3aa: ASSWASEFTDTQY
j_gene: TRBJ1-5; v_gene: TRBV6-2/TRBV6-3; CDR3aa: ASSLDTNQPQH
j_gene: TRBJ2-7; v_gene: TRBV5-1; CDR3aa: ASSLEASGLREQY
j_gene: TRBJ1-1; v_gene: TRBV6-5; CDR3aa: ASKPQPVMNTEAF
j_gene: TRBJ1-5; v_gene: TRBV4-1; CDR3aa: ASSQATAQPQH
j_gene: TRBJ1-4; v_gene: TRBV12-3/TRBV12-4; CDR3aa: ASSNRHRSTNEKLF
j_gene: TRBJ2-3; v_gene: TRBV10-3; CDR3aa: AIRAGPSTDTQY
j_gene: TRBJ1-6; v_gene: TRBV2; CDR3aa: ASSGLRQGARHLH
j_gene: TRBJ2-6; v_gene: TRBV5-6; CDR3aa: ASSLRITGANVLT
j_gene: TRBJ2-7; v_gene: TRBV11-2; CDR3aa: ASSLDRVSYEQY
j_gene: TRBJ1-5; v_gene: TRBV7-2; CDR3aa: ASSLVGTGAILPQH
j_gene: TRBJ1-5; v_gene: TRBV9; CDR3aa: ASSRGGSNQPQH
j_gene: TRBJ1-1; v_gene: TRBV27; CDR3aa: ASSLQIGREAF
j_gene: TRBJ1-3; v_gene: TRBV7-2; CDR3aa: ASSSLGSGNTIY
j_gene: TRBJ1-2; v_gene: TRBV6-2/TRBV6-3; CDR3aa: ASSYTGGGGYT
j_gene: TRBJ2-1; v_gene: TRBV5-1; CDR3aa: ASSPQVGAVSYNEQF
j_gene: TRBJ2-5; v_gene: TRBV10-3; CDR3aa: AIRRVMGSGTQY
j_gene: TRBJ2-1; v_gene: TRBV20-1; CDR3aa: SARDRSGTSLYNEQF
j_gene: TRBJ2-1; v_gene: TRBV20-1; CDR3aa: SAPRTAHNEQF
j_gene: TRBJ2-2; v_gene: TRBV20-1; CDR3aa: SARESGELF
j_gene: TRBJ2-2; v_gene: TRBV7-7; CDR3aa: ASSQGAYTGELF
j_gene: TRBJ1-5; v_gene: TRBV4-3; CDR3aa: ASSQDQFDSLTESNQPQH
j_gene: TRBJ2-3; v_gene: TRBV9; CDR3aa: ASSVAAGFTDTQY
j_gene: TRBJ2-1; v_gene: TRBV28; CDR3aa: ASSSSGTRRSYNEQF
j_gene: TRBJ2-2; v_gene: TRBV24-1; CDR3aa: ATSDPGDRELF